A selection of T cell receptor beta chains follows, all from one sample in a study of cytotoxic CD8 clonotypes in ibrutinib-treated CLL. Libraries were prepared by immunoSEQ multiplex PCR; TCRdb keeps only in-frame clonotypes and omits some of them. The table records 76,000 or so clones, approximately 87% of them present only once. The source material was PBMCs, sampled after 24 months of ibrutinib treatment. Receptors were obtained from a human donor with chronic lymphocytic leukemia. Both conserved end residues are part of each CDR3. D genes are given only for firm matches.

CASSTRLAGGPYEQYF TRBV5-8 TRBD2 TRBJ2-7
CASSNSWASGAHEQFF TRBV7-9 TRBD2 TRBJ2-1
CATSRVGRGIRQETQYF TRBV15 - TRBJ2-5
CASSLVSLGYEQYF TRBV7-8 - TRBJ2-7
CSGSLDEQFF TRBV29-1 - TRBJ2-1
CASSLKSGMETQYF TRBV7-9 - TRBJ2-5
CAISGISPSRGGYNEQFF TRBV10-3 TRBD2 TRBJ2-1
CASSFAGRAGANVLTF TRBV7-6 TRBD2 TRBJ2-6
CASKPHWTGELFF TRBV27 - TRBJ2-2
CASSQEGLAQFF TRBV14 TRBD2 TRBJ2-1
CASSEGLAGVADTQYF TRBV5-4 TRBD2 TRBJ2-3
CASSLALGGGQGIHEQYF TRBV7-2 TRBD1 TRBJ2-7
CASSLPGRGNQPQHF TRBV28 - TRBJ1-5
CASSPEGGHAYYEQYF TRBV14 - TRBJ2-7
CASSNGGGYIQYF TRBV27 TRBD2 TRBJ2-4
CASSVDLNPGNYGYTF TRBV9 - TRBJ1-2
CASSPGRGSGPETQYF TRBV7-6 - TRBJ2-5
CSVEPSGRRNEQFF TRBV29-1 TRBD2 TRBJ2-1
CASSLGREPFF TRBV5-4 TRBD2 TRBJ2-1
CASSILSGGDNYGYTF TRBV19 TRBD1 TRBJ1-2
CASSLVGQGATYEQYF TRBV27 TRBD1 TRBJ2-7
CASSMDRGSNQPQHF TRBV5-8 TRBD1 TRBJ1-5
CASSLGGQYGYTF TRBV28 - TRBJ1-2
CASSLGLFSYNEQFF TRBV5-1 - TRBJ2-1
CASSLSSDHSYGYTF TRBV5-1 - TRBJ1-2
CASSTTGGEWWQYF TRBV7-9 TRBD1 TRBJ2-7
CASSLPSGIYNEQFF TRBV28 TRBD2 TRBJ2-1
CASSFLGYEQYF TRBV7-2 - TRBJ2-7
CASSLGTGIGNTIYF TRBV28 TRBD1 TRBJ1-3
CASSSSVRGQPQHF TRBV27 - TRBJ1-5
CASSLGRTGRYNEQFF TRBV27 TRBD1 TRBJ2-1
CASSLEGSSGNTIYF TRBV5-1 - TRBJ1-3
CASNRDGNNEQFF TRBV5-1 - TRBJ2-1
CARRQSPGNTIYF TRBV2 - TRBJ1-3
CASSLLSYNPGQPQHF TRBV18 - TRBJ1-5
CASSPQSSHSSYNEQFF TRBV18 - TRBJ2-1
CSVAGLAGVYNEQFF TRBV29-1 TRBD2 TRBJ2-1